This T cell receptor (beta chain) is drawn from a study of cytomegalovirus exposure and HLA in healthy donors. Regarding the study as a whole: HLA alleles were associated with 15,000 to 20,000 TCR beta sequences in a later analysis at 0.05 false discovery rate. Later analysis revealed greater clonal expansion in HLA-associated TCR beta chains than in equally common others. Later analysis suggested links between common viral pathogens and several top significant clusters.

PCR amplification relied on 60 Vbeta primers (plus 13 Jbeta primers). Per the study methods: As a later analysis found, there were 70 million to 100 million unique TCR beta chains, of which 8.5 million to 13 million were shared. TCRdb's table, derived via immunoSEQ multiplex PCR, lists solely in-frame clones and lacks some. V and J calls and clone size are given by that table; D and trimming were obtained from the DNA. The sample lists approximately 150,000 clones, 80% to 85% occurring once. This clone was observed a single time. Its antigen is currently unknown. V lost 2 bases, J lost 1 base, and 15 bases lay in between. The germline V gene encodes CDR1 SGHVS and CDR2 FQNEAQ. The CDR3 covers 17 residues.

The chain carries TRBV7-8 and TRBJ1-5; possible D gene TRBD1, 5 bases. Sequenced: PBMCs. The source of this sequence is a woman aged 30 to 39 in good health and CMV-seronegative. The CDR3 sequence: CASSLRLAGMSNQPQHF. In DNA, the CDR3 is TGTGCCAGCAGCTTAAGGTTGGCAGGGATGAGCAATCAGCCCCAGCATTTT.